Listed below are T cell receptor beta chains from one sample, sequenced in a study of long-term antiretroviral therapy in people with HIV. Here immunoSEQ multiplex PCR was the method, and the copy in TCRdb shows in-frame clones only, minus some. The profile shows 30,000 to 50,000 clones, roughly nine tenths of them singletons. This specimen was unsorted PBMCs, taken 1.2 years after starting antiretroviral therapy. The receptors shown here come from a woman aged 50 to 60 with HIV. Each CDR3 is given with its conserved first and last residue. A D gene is named only where the DNA matches it firmly. The size of a clone is reported for some rows only, either as once, few or many, or as a class for expanded clones.

size,J,D,V,CDR3,DNA
.,TRBJ1-3,.,TRBV7-3,CASSSSSGNTIYF,TGTGCCAGCAGCTCTAGCTCTGGAAACACCATATATTTT
once,TRBJ1-5,TRBD1,TRBV4-1,CASSQGGTAFSYSNQPQHF,TGCGCCAGCAGCCAAGGAGGGACAGCTTTTTCCTATAGCAATCAGCCCCAGCATTTT
.,TRBJ1-1,.,TRBV6-6,CASWGAREAFF,TGTGCCAGCTGGGGGGCGCGGGAAGCTTTCTTT
.,TRBJ1-3,.,TRBV9,CASSVDGGVDTIYF,TGTGCCAGCAGCGTAGATGGGGGTGTGGACACCATATATTTT
.,TRBJ1-4,.,TRBV7-3,CASSFIGGDGEKLFF,TGTGCCAGCAGCTTTATTGGGGGCGACGGTGAAAAACTGTTTTTT
.,TRBJ2-5,.,TRBV2,CASSSDRRETQYF,TGTGCCAGCAGCTCTGACAGACGAGAGACCCAGTACTTC
.,TRBJ2-5,.,TRBV4-2,CASSRGQGGIGGETQYF,TGTGCCAGCAGCCGCGGACAGGGAGGGATAGGCGGAGAGACCCAGTACTTC
.,TRBJ2-5,TRBD2,TRBV29-1,CSVELAGASPETQYF,TGCAGCGTTGAACTAGCGGGGGCCAGTCCAGAGACCCAGTACTTC
.,TRBJ1-4,.,TRBV5-5,CASSSGGPFLTEKLFF,TGTGCCAGCAGCTCCGGCGGACCCTTCTTGACCGAAAAACTGTTTTTT
.,TRBJ2-7,TRBD1,TRBV6-1,CASRATGTGNYEQYF,TGTGCCAGCAGGGCTACCGGGACAGGGAACTACGAGCAGTACTTC
once,TRBJ2-5,.,TRBV2,CASSEVLGMETQYF,TGTGCCAGCAGTGAAGTTCTGGGGATGGAGACCCAGTACTTC
.,TRBJ1-6,.,TRBV9,CASSVEPGGGYNSPLHF,TGTGCCAGCAGCGTAGAGCCAGGTGGAGGGTATAATTCACCCCTCCACTTT
.,TRBJ2-7,.,TRBV29-1,CSVETGREQYF,TGCAGCGTTGAAACAGGGCGGGAGCAGTACTTC
.,TRBJ1-1,TRBD1,TRBV11-2,CASSLVTGVNTEAFF,TGTGCCAGCAGCTTAGTTACAGGGGTGAACACTGAAGCTTTCTTT
.,TRBJ2-6,.,TRBV6-5,CASSYRHSSGANVLTF,TGTGCCAGCAGTTACAGGCATAGCTCTGGGGCCAACGTCCTGACTTTC
.,TRBJ2-7,.,TRBV7-9,CASSLRVPGRIYEQYF,TGTGCCAGCAGCTTACGAGTTCCGGGACGGATATACGAGCAGTACTTC
.,TRBJ2-3,TRBD1,TRBV19,CATHQGARTDTQYF,TGTGCCACCCATCAGGGGGCACGGACAGATACGCAGTATTTT
.,TRBJ2-1,TRBD2,TRBV5-4,CASSSRDYHVPVLF,TGTGCCAGCAGCTCGCGGGACTATCACGTCCCCGTTCTCTTC
.,TRBJ1-1,.,TRBV6-5,CASSDSLNTEAFF,TGTGCCAGCAGTGACAGTTTGAACACTGAAGCTTTCTTT
.,TRBJ2-3,TRBD2,TRBV7-8,CASSISTGGVTDTQYF,TGTGCCAGCAGCATCTCCACCGGGGGGGTAACAGATACGCAGTATTTT
.,TRBJ1-1,.,TRBV27,CASSLAANTEAFF,TGTGCCAGCAGTTTAGCGGCGAACACTGAAGCTTTCTTT
.,TRBJ2-7,.,TRBV7-9,CASSSRDGGAYEQYF,TGTGCCAGCAGCTCCCGCGACGGCGGAGCCTACGAGCAGTACTTC
.,TRBJ1-1,.,TRBV11-2,CASSSDRNTEAFF,TGTGCCAGCAGCTCGGACAGGAACACTGAAGCTTTCTTT
.,TRBJ1-2,TRBD1,TRBV7-9,CASSTDRGLSGWAHGYTF,TGTGCCAGCAGCACAGACAGGGGGCTATCAGGCTGGGCGCATGGCTACACCTTC
once,TRBJ1-2,.,TRBV27,CASSLAGSSGYTF,TGTGCCAGCAGTTTAGCGGGATCGAGCGGCTACACCTTC